The 30 T cell receptor beta chains below come from one sample, sequenced in a study of blood T cell repertoires in COVID-19. Clones were read by immunoSEQ multiplex PCR, and TCRdb kept only the in-frame ones, dropping some. The table lists about 220,000 clones, approximately 85% of them singletons. Source material: peripheral blood. These receptors all come from a woman aged 70-85 years with COVID-19, enrolled during active disease.

The chain uses TRBV7-6 and TRBJ2-7; 8 bases line up with TRBD2. Germline V gene data show CDR1 as SGHVS and CDR2 as FNYEAQ. V lost 1 base to trimming and J lost 7 bases; unmatched junction nucleotides: 12. The CDR3 spans 16 residues. CDR3 coding DNA: TGTGCCAGCAGCTTAGAAGGGACTAGGCTAGGGGGGGAGCAGTACTTC. Its translation: CASSLEGTRLGGEQYF.

The sample holds one count of this clone. The chain couples TRBV7-2 to TRBJ2-5, with TRBD2 matching 13 bases. CDR1 is SGHTA, CDR2 FQGNSA, per germline. The trim removed 3 bases at V and 5 bases at J, leaving 9 bases unmatched. The CDR3 has 17 residues. CDR3 sequence: CASSFTSGRGQGETQYF. CDR3 sequence (DNA): TGTGCCAGCAGCTTCACTAGCGGGAGGGGACAGGGGGAGACCCAGTACTTC.

V is TRBV5-6 and J is TRBJ1-1, with unresolved D. The germline gives CDR1 SGHDT, CDR2 YYEEEE. This CDR3 has 11 residues. With 0 bases removed from V and 7 bases from J, the gap between germline ends came to 4 bases. CDR3 loop: CASSLAGEAFF. Written as DNA, the CDR3 is TGTGCCAGCAGCTTGGCGGGTGAAGCTTTCTTT.

The chain links TRBV24-1 to TRBJ2-4; 11 nucleotides agree with TRBD2. The germline V gene encodes CDR1 KGHDR and CDR2 SFDVKD. V shed 1 base and J 12 bases; nucleotides not matched to a gene: 7. This CDR3 is 15 amino acids long. The CDR3 region is CATSDFSGRAVAQYF. CDR3 DNA sequence: TGTGCCACCAGTGATTTTAGCGGGAGGGCGGTGGCTCAGTACTTC.

The V call is TRBV19, the J call TRBJ1-5; D is perhaps TRBD1 (5 bases). This CDR3 spans 17 amino acids. Trimming removed 8 bases at V and 7 bases at J, with 27 bases between. Germline-derived CDR1 and CDR2 are LNHDA and SQIVND (reference sequence). CDR3 sequence reads: CASLGADGAANRQPQHF. CDR3 in DNA: TGTGCCAGTTTAGGGGCGGATGGAGCAGCCAATCGCCAGCCCCAGCATTTT.

The chain joins TRBV5-4 to TRBJ2-5, with a weak D call TRBD2 (7 bases). CDR3 length equals 15 residues. Germline V gene data show CDR1 as SGHNT and CDR2 as YYREEE (reference sequence). Trimming took off 3 bases at V and 2 bases at J, with 14 bases between the two ends. CDR3 protein: CASSSKGGRQETQYF. The CDR3 region has the DNA TGTGCCAGCAGCTCCAAGGGGGGGAGACAAGAGACCCAGTACTTC.

This clone was recorded a few times. The chain carries TRBV7-2 and TRBJ2-5; possible D gene TRBD1, 6 bases. Between the trimmed V and J ends, which lost 6 bases and 1 base, there was a span of 12 bases. The germline gives CDR1 SGHTA, CDR2 FQGNSA. The CDR3 runs to 14 residues. The CDR3 is CASSRQAPQETQYF. In DNA form, the CDR3 reads TGTGCCAGCAGTCGACAGGCTCCCCAAGAGACCCAGTACTTC. Based on the CDR3 plus reference TRBV7-2 and TRBJ2-5, the full variable domain is GAGVSQSPSNKVTEKGKDVELRCDPISGHTALYWYRQSLGQGLEFLIYFQGNSAPDKSGLPSDRFSAERTGGSVSTLTIQRTQQEDSAVYLCASSRQAPQETQYFGPGTRLLVL.

This clone was seen only a few times. The chain joins TRBV27 to TRBJ2-7, with D possibly being TRBD1 (5 bases). CDR1 and CDR2 from the germline V gene are MNHEY and SMNVEV (reference sequence). Trimming removed 7 bases at V and 3 bases at J, with 19 bases between. The CDR3 runs to 15 residues. This CDR3 is CASNSRNEGVYEQYF. CDR3 DNA: TGTGCCAGCAATTCACGTAACGAAGGGGTCTACGAGCAGTACTTC.

In regard to this clone: The sample carries other DNA sequences with the same CDR3. CDR3 DNA sequence: TGTGCCAGCAGTTTTTCGGGCAATCAGCCCCAGCATTTT. This codes for CASSFSGNQPQHF. The genes are TRBV27 and TRBJ1-5, with unresolved D. The CDR3 totals 13 residues. The V end was cut by 3 bases, the J end by 2 bases, with 5 bases between. Germline values: CDR1 MNHEY, CDR2 SMNVEV (reference sequence).

This chain joins TRBV10-3 and TRBJ2-1; 9 bases line up with TRBD2. J lost 7 bases, V lost 6 bases, and 10 bases had no gene match. CDR1 is ENHRY and CDR2 is SYGVKD in the germline V gene. The CDR3 length is 15 residues. For the CDR3, the DNA is TGTGCCATCAGAGACCGGGCGGGAGGGCCGAATGAGCAGTTCTTC. It encodes CAIRDRAGGPNEQFF.

The chain carries TRBV7-8 and TRBJ1-6, with a tentative D call TRBD1 (5 bases). This CDR3 is built from 18 residues. The V and J ends lost 1 base and 3 bases respectively, with 16 bases between them. Germline loops: CDR1 SGHVS, CDR2 FQNEAQ. The CDR3 DNA is TGTGCCAGCAGCTTAGTACCCCCTTGGGACTACTATAATTCACCCCTCCACTTT. This codes for CASSLVPPWDYYNSPLHF.

This clone came up many times. This rearrangement joins TRBV28 to TRBJ1-1; maybe TRBD1 (6 bases). The CDR3 extends over 14 amino acids. Per the germline V gene, CDR1 is MDHEN and CDR2 is SYDVKM. The ends were cut back, 11 bases at V and 5 bases at J, with 21 bases in the middle. The CDR3 coding sequence is TGTGCCTCTAAGGGGGGGCGCATGGAGACTGAAGCTTTCTTT. As protein: CASKGGRMETEAFF.

The chain employs TRBV6-5 and TRBJ2-7; 10 nucleotides align to TRBD2. The CDR3 spans 14 residues. With 3 bases clipped from V and 2 bases from J, the junction kept 1 base outside the gene matches. Per the germline V gene, CDR1 is MNHEY and CDR2 is SVGAGI. The CDR3 DNA is TGTGCCAGCAGTTATAGCGGGAGGACCTACGAGCAGTACTTC. Amino acids: CASSYSGRTYEQYF.

This CDR3 reads CASSFRQGAYEQYF. The CDR3 DNA follows: TGCGCCAGCAGCTTCCGACAGGGGGCTTACGAGCAGTACTTC. The gene calls are TRBV5-1 and TRBJ2-7; 10 positions match TRBD1. The germline CDR1 and CDR2 sequences are SGHRS and YFSETQ. The CDR3 consists of 14 residues. After removal of 2 bases from V and 4 bases from J, the junction contained 3 bases not matched to a gene.

Here the CDR3 reads CASSWTKGQQNSGANVLTF. In DNA form, the CDR3 reads TGCGCCAGCAGCTGGACAAAGGGACAGCAGAACTCTGGGGCCAACGTCCTGACTTTC. The chain couples TRBV5-1 to TRBJ2-6; 7 bases fit TRBD1. The CDR3 totals 19 residues. CDR1 and CDR2 (germline): SGHRS, YFSETQ. Trimming at V came to 3 bases and at J to 0 bases, leaving 12 bases not matched to a gene.

The rearrangement joins TRBV18 to TRBJ2-5; 8 bases are a match to TRBD1. The CDR3 has 14 residues. CDR1 and CDR2 from the germline V gene are KGHSH and LQKENI. J was trimmed by 4 bases and V by 4 bases; bases with no gene match: 5. The CDR3 nucleotides read TGTGCCAGCTCACAGACAGGGGACGCAGAGACCCAGTACTTC. It yields the protein CASSQTGDAETQYF.

The rearrangement links TRBV2 to TRBJ2-4, with a possible D match to TRBD2 (5 bases). Germline lookup yields CDR1 SNHLY and CDR2 FYNNEI. The CDR3 has 14 amino acids. Between the trimmed V and J ends, which lost 6 bases and 2 bases, there was a span of 11 bases. The CDR3 spells CASRGTRSKNIQYF. CDR3 nucleotide sequence: TGTGCCAGCAGGGGCACTAGGTCCAAAAACATTCAGTACTTC. Full variable domain (outside the CDR3, taken from reference TRBV2 and TRBJ2-4): EPEVTQTPSHQVTQMGQEVILRCVPISNHLYFYWYRQILGQKVEFLVSFYNNEISEKSEIFDDQFSVERPDGSNFTLKIRSTKLEDSAMYFCASRGTRSKNIQYFGAGTRLSVL.

The chain uses TRBV28 and TRBJ1-5, with 10 bases fitting TRBD1. Germline CDR1 reads MDHEN; CDR2 reads SYDVKM. J gave up 2 bases and V 2 bases, and 6 bases lay outside the gene matches. There are 17 residues in the CDR3. The CDR3, as DNA: TGTGCCAGCAGTTTAACGAGTGGGACAGGGGGCAATCAGCCCCAGCATTTT. It specifies CASSLTSGTGGNQPQHF.

This chain links TRBV6-2 or TRBV6-3 with TRBJ2-3; D is possibly TRBD2 (5 bases). From germline, CDR1 is MNHEY and CDR2 SVGEGT. This CDR3 is 17 amino acids long. V shed 0 bases and J shed 2 bases, with 15 bases lying between them. The CDR3 coding sequence is TGTGCCAGCAGTTACTCTCCGGGAACCTCGCCCACAGATACGCAGTATTTT. This encodes CASSYSPGTSPTDTQYF.

The chain links TRBV3-1 (or the pseudogene TRBV3-2) to TRBJ2-5; TRBD2 aligns across 10 bases. CDR1 and CDR2 from the germline V gene are LGHDT and YNNKEL (reference sequence). The CDR3 length is 16 residues. The V segment lost 1 base and the J segment 3 bases; nucleotides outside the gene matches: 5. The CDR3: CASSQASSGREETQYF. CDR3 DNA sequence: TGTGCCAGCAGCCAAGCTTCTAGCGGGAGAGAAGAGACCCAGTACTTC.

The chain employs TRBV5-1 and TRBJ1-1; TRBD1 agrees at 8 bases. The CDR3 consists of 14 residues. Unmatched junction bases numbered 3, after V lost 1 base and J lost 4 bases. The germline V gene encodes CDR1 SGHRS and CDR2 YFSETQ. The CDR3 here is CASSLLGQGTEAFF. The CDR3 DNA sequence: TGCGCCAGCAGCTTGCTAGGACAGGGCACTGAAGCTTTCTTT.

The chain recombines TRBV5-6 with TRBJ1-3, with TRBD1 identical over 7 bases. Germline assignment: CDR1 SGHDT and CDR2 YYEEEE. J gave up 2 bases and V 2 bases, and 13 bases lay outside the gene matches. This CDR3 is built from 18 residues. For the CDR3, the DNA is TGTGCCAGCAGCTTTTTTAGCGCGACAGGGTTCACTGGAAACACCATATATTTT. Its protein product is CASSFFSATGFTGNTIYF.

The J gene is TRBJ1-5, the V gene TRBV7-9, with D possibly being TRBD1 (5 bases). CDR3 length: 12 residues. Germline values: CDR1 SEHNR, CDR2 FQNEAQ (reference sequence). V was shortened by 5 bases and J by 6 bases, with 8 bases between the two germline ends. CDR3 nucleotides: TGTGCCAGCAGCGAAACAGGTCAGCCCCAGCATTTT. Translating it yields CASSETGQPQHF.

This clone came up once. The V gene is TRBV7-8, the J gene TRBJ2-2; possible D gene TRBD2, 6 bases. V lost 2 bases and J 3 bases, leaving 10 bases between the germline ends. The CDR3 has 15 residues. CDR1 SGHVS and CDR2 FQNEAQ come from the germline V gene. The CDR3 region is CASSLRDSHTGELFF. The CDR3 DNA reads as TGTGCCAGCAGCTTACGGGACTCTCACACCGGGGAGCTGTTTTTT.

The CDR3 spells CASSLINYGYTF. CDR3 bases: TGTGCCAGCAGCTTAATAAACTATGGCTACACCTTC. The J gene is TRBJ1-2, the V gene TRBV7-2; no clear D gene. The V end lost 2 bases, the J end lost 2 bases, and 3 bases lay between the germline ends. The CDR3 totals 12 residues. The V gene's germline CDR1 is SGHTA and CDR2 FQGNSA.

The chain recombines TRBV28 with TRBJ2-3, with 9 bases fitting TRBD2. CDR3 length: 19 amino acids. V trimming: 3 bases; J trimming: 4 bases; junction bases outside the gene matches: 17. Per germline, CDR1 MDHEN and CDR2 SYDVKM. This CDR3 reads CASSFWSPGSSGSPDTQYF. The DNA of the CDR3 is TGTGCCAGCAGTTTTTGGAGCCCCGGGAGTAGCGGGAGCCCAGATACGCAGTATTTT.

V usage is TRBV7-2 and J usage is TRBJ2-7; 8 bases match TRBD1. The CDR3 totals 14 residues. From germline, CDR1 is SGHTA and CDR2 FQGNSA. V was pared by 2 bases and J by 4 bases, with 4 bases of the junction left unmatched. The DNA for the CDR3 is TGTGCCAGCAGCTTACGGGACAGGTCGTACGAGCAGTACTTC. Its translation is CASSLRDRSYEQYF.

This sequence joins TRBV18 and TRBJ1-5; TRBD1 agrees at 9 bases. The CDR3 is 17 residues long. Germline V gene sequence: CDR1 KGHSH, CDR2 LQKENI. V shed 6 bases and J 1 base; nucleotides not matched to a gene: 10. The CDR3 DNA sequence: TGTGCCAGCTCCCCAGTCACAGGGGGCTTGAGCAATCAGCCCCAGCATTTT. Translation gives CASSPVTGGLSNQPQHF.

The V gene is TRBV7-2, the J gene TRBJ1-6; possible D gene TRBD1, 5 bases. V was shortened by 5 bases and J by 5 bases, with 16 bases between the two germline ends. CDR1 and CDR2 (germline): SGHTA, FQGNSA. This CDR3 region has 16 residues. CDR3 nucleotide sequence: TGTGCCAGCAGCCCCTCCGGGCACAGGAATAATTCACCCCTCCACTTT. Translated, it gives CASSPSGHRNNSPLHF. The entire variable domain, with the rest obtained from reference TRBV7-2 and TRBJ1-6, is as follows: GAGVSQSPSNKVTEKGKDVELRCDPISGHTALYWYRQSLGQGLEFLIYFQGNSAPDKSGLPSDRFSAERTGGSVSTLTIQRTQQEDSAVYLCASSPSGHRNNSPLHFGNGTRLTVT.

The J gene is TRBJ2-5, the V gene TRBV13, with TRBD2 matching 7 bases. This CDR3 spans 14 amino acids. From germline, CDR1 is PRHDT and CDR2 FYEKMQ (reference sequence). After removal of 5 bases from V and 5 bases from J, the junction contained 8 bases not matched to a gene. The CDR3 bases are TGTGCCAGCAGCCTGCGGGGGAGGTTGGAGACCCAGTACTTC. As protein: CASSLRGRLETQYF.